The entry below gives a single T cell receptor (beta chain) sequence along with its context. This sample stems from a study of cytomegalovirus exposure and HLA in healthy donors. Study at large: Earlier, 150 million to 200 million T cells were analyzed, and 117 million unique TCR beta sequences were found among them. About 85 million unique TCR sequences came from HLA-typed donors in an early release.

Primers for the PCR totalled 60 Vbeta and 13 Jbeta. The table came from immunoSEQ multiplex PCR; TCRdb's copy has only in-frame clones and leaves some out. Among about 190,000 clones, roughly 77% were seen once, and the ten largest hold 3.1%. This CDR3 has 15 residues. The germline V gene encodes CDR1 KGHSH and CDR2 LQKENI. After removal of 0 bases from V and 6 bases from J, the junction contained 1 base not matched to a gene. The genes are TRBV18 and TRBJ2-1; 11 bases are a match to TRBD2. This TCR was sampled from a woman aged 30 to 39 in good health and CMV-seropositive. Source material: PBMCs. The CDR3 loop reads CASSPPSGRGNEQFF. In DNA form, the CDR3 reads TGTGCCAGCTCACCACCTAGCGGGAGGGGCAATGAGCAGTTCTTC.